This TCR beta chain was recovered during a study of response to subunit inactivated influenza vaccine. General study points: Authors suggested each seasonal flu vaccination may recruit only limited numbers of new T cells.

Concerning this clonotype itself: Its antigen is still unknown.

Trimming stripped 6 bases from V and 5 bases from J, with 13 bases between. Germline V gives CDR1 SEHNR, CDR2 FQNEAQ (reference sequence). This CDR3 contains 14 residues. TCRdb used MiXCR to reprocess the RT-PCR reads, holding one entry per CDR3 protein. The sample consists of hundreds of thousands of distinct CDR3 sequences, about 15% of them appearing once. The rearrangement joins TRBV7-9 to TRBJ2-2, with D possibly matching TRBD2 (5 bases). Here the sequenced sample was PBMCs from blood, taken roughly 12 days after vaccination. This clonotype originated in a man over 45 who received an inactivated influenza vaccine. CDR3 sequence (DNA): TGTGCCAGCAGAATTAGCGTTCCGACCGGGGAGCTGTTTTTT. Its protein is CASRISVPTGELFF.